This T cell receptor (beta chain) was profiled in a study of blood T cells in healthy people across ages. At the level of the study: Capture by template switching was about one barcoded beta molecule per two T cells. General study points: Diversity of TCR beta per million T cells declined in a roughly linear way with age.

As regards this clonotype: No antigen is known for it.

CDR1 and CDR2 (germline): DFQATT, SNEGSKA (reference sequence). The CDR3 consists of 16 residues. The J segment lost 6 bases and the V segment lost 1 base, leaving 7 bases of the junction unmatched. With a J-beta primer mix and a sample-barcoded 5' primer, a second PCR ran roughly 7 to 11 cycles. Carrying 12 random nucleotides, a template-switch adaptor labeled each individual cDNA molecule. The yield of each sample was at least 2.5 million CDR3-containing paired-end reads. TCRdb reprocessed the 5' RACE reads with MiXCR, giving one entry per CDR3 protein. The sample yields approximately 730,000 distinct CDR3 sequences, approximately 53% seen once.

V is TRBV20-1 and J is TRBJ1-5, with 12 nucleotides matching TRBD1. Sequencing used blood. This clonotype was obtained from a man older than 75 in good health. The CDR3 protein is CSARAQGTGGRQPQHF. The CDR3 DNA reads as TGCAGTGCTAGAGCCCAGGGGACAGGGGGCCGTCAGCCCCAGCATTTT.